This T cell receptor beta chain originates from a study of cytomegalovirus exposure and HLA in healthy donors. Study results and limitations: Researchers had no immune exposure information except CMV serostatus available. Most TCRs appeared rarely, but some public TCRs recurred in many donors.

PCR primers comprised 60 Vbeta and 13 Jbeta primers. Clones were sequenced by immunoSEQ multiplex PCR, and TCRdb holds only the in-frame ones, with some missing. The table records about 88,000 clones, roughly 69% of them present only once. Healthy individuals who donated bone marrow served as the donors. Trimming took off 0 bases at V and 4 bases at J, with 4 bases between the two ends. CDR3 size: 13 residues. Germline values: CDR1 LGHNA, CDR2 YSLEER. On this clone itself: Its target is unknown. The same CDR3 can be traced to other DNA sequences in this sample.

Sample: PBMCs. The receptor was derived from a man in his fifties or sixties in good health and CMV-seronegative. The genes are TRBV4-3 and TRBJ1-5, with D unclear. DNA of the CDR3: TGCGCCAGCAGCCAAGACAGGAATCAGCCCCAGCATTTT. It yields the protein CASSQDRNQPQHF.